The rows below give T cell receptor beta chains drawn from one sample of a study of blood T cell repertoires in COVID-19. The assay was immunoSEQ multiplex PCR, and TCRdb's table has in-frame clones only and misses some. The sample lists some 290,000 clones; around 87% were seen once. The source material was peripheral blood. The receptor source for this set is a man between 18 and 29 years old with active or convalescent COVID-19. Both conserved end residues are part of each CDR3. A D gene is named only where the DNA matches it firmly. The listing skips clone size in some rows; elsewhere it reads once, few, many or a size class.

abundance,d_gene,v_gene,j_gene,CDR3aa,CDR3nt
-,TRBD1,TRBV10-3,TRBJ1-5,CAIKGDSRDQPQHF,TGTGCCATCAAGGGGGACAGCAGGGATCAGCCCCAGCATTTT
-,-,TRBV30,TRBJ2-7,CAWNLQGRAAEQYF,TGTGCCTGGAATTTGCAGGGGAGGGCAGCCGAGCAGTACTTC
-,TRBD1,TRBV5-6,TRBJ1-1,CASSLGTGNTEAFF,TGTGCCAGCAGCTTGGGGACAGGGAACACTGAAGCTTTCTTT
-,-,TRBV9,TRBJ2-3,CASSVSSGSTDTQYF,TGTGCCAGCAGCGTGAGTAGCGGTAGCACAGATACGCAGTATTTT
-,-,TRBV28,TRBJ1-6,CASSAGTVSSYNSPLHF,TGTGCCAGCAGTGCCGGGACTGTGAGCTCCTATAATTCACCCCTCCACTTT
-,TRBD2,TRBV10-3,TRBJ2-7,CATRLAGAYEQYF,TGTGCCACCAGACTAGCGGGAGCCTACGAGCAGTACTTC
-,TRBD2,TRBV7-9,TRBJ2-3,CASSGRRTSGGRGTDTQYF,TGTGCCAGCAGCGGGCGAAGGACTAGCGGGGGACGGGGCACAGATACGCAGTATTTT
-,-,TRBV9,TRBJ1-2,CASSSSGQNYGYTF,TGTGCCAGCAGCTCCAGCGGGCAGAACTATGGCTACACCTTC
-,-,TRBV29-1,TRBJ2-3,CSGGRGRGYTDTQYF,TGCAGCGGGGGAAGAGGTCGGGGATACACAGATACGCAGTATTTT
-,-,TRBV7-2,TRBJ1-3,CASSQGSSASGNTIYF,TGTGCCAGCAGCCAGGGATCTTCGGCCTCTGGAAACACCATATATTTT
-,-,TRBV6-5,TRBJ2-1,CASSLTTHRNEQFF,TGTGCCAGCAGTCTCACTACCCACAGGAATGAGCAGTTCTTC
once,TRBD2,TRBV7-2,TRBJ2-1,CASSSGLAGVGTNEQFF,TGTGCCAGCAGCTCCGGACTAGCGGGAGTCGGTACTAATGAGCAGTTCTTC
few,-,TRBV20-1,TRBJ2-2,CSASRRLTGELFF,TGCAGTGCTAGTAGGCGGCTCACCGGGGAGCTGTTTTTT
-,-,TRBV23-1,TRBJ1-6,CASSHHRRGRAYNSPLHF,TGCGCCAGCAGCCACCATCGCAGGGGAAGGGCCTATAATTCACCCCTCCACTTT
-,TRBD1,TRBV28,TRBJ1-5,CASSLLGQSNQPQHF,TGTGCCAGCAGTTTATTGGGACAGAGCAATCAGCCCCAGCATTTT
-,TRBD2,TRBV3-1/TRBV3-2,TRBJ2-5,CASSQGNSGSLETQYF,TGTGCCAGCAGCCAAGGGAATAGCGGGAGTCTGGAGACCCAGTACTTC
few,-,TRBV6-1,TRBJ1-1,CASSEDMGTEAFF,TGTGCCAGCAGTGAAGATATGGGGACAGAAGCTTTCTTT
-,-,TRBV4-1,TRBJ1-1,CASGPANTEAFF,TGCGCCAGCGGGCCAGCCAACACTGAAGCTTTCTTT
-,TRBD2,TRBV7-9,TRBJ2-5,CASSIAGGQETQYF,TGTGCCAGCAGCATAGCGGGAGGTCAGGAGACCCAGTACTTC
-,TRBD1,TRBV14,TRBJ1-1,CASSPRGLGTEAFF,TGTGCCAGCAGCCCCAGGGGGCTTGGCACTGAAGCTTTCTTT
-,-,TRBV6-6,TRBJ1-3,CASHEGGRHNIYF,TGTGCCAGCCACGAAGGGGGACGGCATAACATATATTTT
-,TRBD1,TRBV7-2,TRBJ1-6,CASSLRQGFSPLHF,TGTGCCAGCAGCTTAAGACAGGGGTTTTCACCCCTCCACTTT
-,-,TRBV19,TRBJ1-4,CASSLFGRGIGEKLFF,TGTGCCAGTAGCCTTTTCGGCAGGGGAATAGGCGAAAAACTGTTTTTT
-,TRBD2,TRBV9,TRBJ2-1,CASSAGTIHNEQFF,TGTGCCAGCAGCGCCGGGACTATACACAATGAGCAGTTCTTC
-,TRBD1,TRBV19,TRBJ1-1,CASSALTGLNTEAFF,TGTGCCAGTAGTGCGTTGACAGGGTTGAATACTGAAGCTTTCTTT
-,TRBD1,TRBV3-1/TRBV3-2,TRBJ1-2,CASSQDDRDRGYTF,TGTGCCAGCAGCCAAGACGACAGGGATCGGGGCTACACCTTC
-,TRBD1,TRBV5-4,TRBJ1-4,CASSLQGIEEKLFF,TGTGCCAGCAGCTTACAGGGGATTGAGGAAAAACTGTTTTTT
-,TRBD1,TRBV6-6,TRBJ2-7,CASSLRQGFGYEQYF,TGTGCCAGCAGCCTAAGACAGGGGTTCGGTTACGAGCAGTACTTC
-,-,TRBV24-1,TRBJ1-1,CATSDFPGTEAFF,TGTGCCACCAGTGATTTTCCGGGGACTGAAGCTTTCTTT
few,-,TRBV29-1,TRBJ1-3,CSVEQGTGNTIYF,TGCAGCGTTGAGCAGGGCACCGGAAACACCATATATTTT
few,-,TRBV7-2,TRBJ1-1,CASSPGYRPASTEAFF,TGTGCCAGCAGCCCCGGTTACAGGCCTGCGAGCACTGAAGCTTTCTTT
-,-,TRBV7-2,TRBJ1-5,CASSLNGPQPQHF,TGTGCCAGCAGCTTAAATGGGCCCCAGCCCCAGCATTTT
-,-,TRBV7-8,TRBJ2-5,CASSLARETQYF,TGTGCCAGCAGCCTCGCCAGGGAGACCCAGTACTTC
-,-,TRBV28,TRBJ2-2,CASRGPDHTGYSGELFF,TGTGCCAGCAGGGGCCCGGACCATACAGGGTACTCCGGGGAGCTGTTTTTT
-,-,TRBV2,TRBJ2-7,CASRSGIAHSYEQYF,TGTGCCAGCAGATCCGGGATAGCGCACTCCTACGAGCAGTACTTC
-,-,TRBV7-9,TRBJ2-1,CASSLRGREQFF,TGTGCCAGCAGCTTAAGGGGTCGGGAGCAGTTCTTC
few,-,TRBV19,TRBJ1-1,CASRYTNTEAFF,TGTGCCAGTAGATACACGAACACTGAAGCTTTCTTT
-,-,TRBV4-3,TRBJ2-3,CASSHRGEGTDTQYF,TGCGCCAGCAGCCACAGGGGGGAGGGCACAGATACGCAGTATTTT
-,TRBD1,TRBV7-3,TRBJ2-2,CASSRNTGGLSGELFF,TGTGCCAGCAGCCGAAATACAGGGGGCTTATCCGGGGAGCTGTTTTTT
-,TRBD2,TRBV4-1,TRBJ2-7,CATGTTYDEQYF,TGCGCCACCGGGACTACCTACGACGAGCAGTACTTC
-,-,TRBV13,TRBJ1-1,CASSQRTEAFF,TGTGCCAGCAGCCAACGGACTGAAGCTTTCTTT
-,TRBD2,TRBV5-1,TRBJ2-3,CASSLGSGGTQYF,TGCGCCAGCAGCTTGGGTAGCGGGGGAACGCAGTATTTT